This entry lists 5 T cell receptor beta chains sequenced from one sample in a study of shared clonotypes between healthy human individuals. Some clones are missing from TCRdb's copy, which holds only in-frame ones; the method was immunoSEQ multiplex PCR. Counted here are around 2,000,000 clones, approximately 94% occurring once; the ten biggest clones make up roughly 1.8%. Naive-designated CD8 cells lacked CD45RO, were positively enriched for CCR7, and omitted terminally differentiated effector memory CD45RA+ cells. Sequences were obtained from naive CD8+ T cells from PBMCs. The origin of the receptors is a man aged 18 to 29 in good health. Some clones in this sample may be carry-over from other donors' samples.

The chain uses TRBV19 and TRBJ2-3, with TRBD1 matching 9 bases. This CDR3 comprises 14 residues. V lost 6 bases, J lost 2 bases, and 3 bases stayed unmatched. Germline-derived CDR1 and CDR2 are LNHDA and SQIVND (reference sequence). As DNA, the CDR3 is TGTGCCAGTAGCGACAGGGGGTTCACAGATACGCAGTATTTT. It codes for CASSDRGFTDTQYF.

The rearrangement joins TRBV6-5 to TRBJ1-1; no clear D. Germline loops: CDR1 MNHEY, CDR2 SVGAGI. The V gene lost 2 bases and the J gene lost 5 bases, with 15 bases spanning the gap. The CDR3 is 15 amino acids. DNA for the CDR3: TGTGCCAGCAGTTACGGCGGCCTCCTCGCGACTGAAGCTTTCTTT. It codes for CASSYGGLLATEAFF.

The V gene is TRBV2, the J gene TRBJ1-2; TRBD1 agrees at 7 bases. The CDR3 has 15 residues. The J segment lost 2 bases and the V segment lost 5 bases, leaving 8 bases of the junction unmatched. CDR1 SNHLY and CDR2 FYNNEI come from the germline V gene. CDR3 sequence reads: CASSPGTEINYGYTF. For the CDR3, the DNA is TGTGCCAGCAGTCCCGGGACAGAGATAAACTATGGCTACACCTTC.

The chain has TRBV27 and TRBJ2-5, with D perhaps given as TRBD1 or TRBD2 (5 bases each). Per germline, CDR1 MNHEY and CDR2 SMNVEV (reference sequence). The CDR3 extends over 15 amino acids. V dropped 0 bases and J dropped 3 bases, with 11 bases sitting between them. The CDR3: CASSLSGTEEETQYF. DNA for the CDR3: TGTGCCAGCAGTTTATCCGGGACGGAAGAAGAGACCCAGTACTTC.

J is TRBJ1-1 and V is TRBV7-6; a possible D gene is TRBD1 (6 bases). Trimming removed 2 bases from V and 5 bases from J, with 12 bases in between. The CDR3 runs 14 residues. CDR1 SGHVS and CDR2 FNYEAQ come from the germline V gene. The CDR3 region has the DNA TGTGCCAGCAGCTTACAGGGGTGGACAACTGAAGCTTTCTTT. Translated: CASSLQGWTTEAFF.